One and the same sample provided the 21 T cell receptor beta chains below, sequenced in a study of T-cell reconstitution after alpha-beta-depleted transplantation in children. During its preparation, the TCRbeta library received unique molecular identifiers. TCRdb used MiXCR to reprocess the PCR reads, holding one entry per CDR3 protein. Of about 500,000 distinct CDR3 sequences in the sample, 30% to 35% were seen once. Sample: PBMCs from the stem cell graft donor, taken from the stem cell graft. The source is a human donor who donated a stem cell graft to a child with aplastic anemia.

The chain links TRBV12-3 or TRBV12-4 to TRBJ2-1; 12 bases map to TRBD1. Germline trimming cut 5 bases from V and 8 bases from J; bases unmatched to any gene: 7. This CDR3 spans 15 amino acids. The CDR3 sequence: CASSHGTGGMYEQFF. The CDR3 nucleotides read TGTGCCAGCAGTCATGGGACAGGGGGCATGTATGAGCAGTTCTTC.

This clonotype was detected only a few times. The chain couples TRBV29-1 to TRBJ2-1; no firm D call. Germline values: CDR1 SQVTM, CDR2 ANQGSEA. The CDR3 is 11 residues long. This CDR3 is CSCFIYNEQFF. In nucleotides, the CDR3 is TGCAGTTGTTTTATCTACAATGAGCAGTTCTTC.

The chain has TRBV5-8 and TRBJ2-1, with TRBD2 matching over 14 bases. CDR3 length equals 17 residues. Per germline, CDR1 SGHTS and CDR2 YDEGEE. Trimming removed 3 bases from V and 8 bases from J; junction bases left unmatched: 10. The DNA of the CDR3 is TGTGCCAGCAGCTCAAATGGAGGGACTAGCGGGAGCTATGAGCAGTTCTTC. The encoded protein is CASSSNGGTSGSYEQFF.

CDR3 nucleotides: TGTGCCAGCAGCTTACACAGGGGGAGCACAGATACGCAGTATTTT. Its translation is CASSLHRGSTDTQYF. The genes are TRBV7-2 and TRBJ2-3; TRBD1 matches 8 bases. The J segment lost 0 bases and the V segment lost 2 bases, leaving 1 base of the junction unmatched. Germline V CDR1 and CDR2: SGHTA, FQGNSA. The CDR3 is 15 amino acids.

CDR3 DNA: TGTGCCAGCAGCAAGGGGCTCGGGTTTGAAGCTTTCTTT. Protein: CASSKGLGFEAFF. The J gene is TRBJ1-1, the V gene TRBV3-1; possibly TRBD1 for D (5 bases). Germline CDR1 is LGHDT and CDR2 is YNNKEL (reference sequence). There are 13 residues in the CDR3. Trimming removed 5 bases from V and 7 bases from J, with 14 bases in between.

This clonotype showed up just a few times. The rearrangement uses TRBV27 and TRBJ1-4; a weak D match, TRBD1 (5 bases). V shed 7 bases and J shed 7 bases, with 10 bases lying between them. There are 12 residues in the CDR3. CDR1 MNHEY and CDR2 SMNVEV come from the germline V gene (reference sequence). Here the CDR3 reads CASTGGGEKLFF. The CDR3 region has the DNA TGTGCCAGCACAGGTGGGGGTGAAAAACTGTTTTTT.

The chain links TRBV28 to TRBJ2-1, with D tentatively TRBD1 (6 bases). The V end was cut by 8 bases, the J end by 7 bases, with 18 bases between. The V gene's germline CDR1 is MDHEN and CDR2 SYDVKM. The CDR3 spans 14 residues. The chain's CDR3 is CASSGTPVGNEQFF. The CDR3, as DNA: TGTGCCAGCTCGGGGACACCGGTGGGGAATGAGCAGTTCTTC.

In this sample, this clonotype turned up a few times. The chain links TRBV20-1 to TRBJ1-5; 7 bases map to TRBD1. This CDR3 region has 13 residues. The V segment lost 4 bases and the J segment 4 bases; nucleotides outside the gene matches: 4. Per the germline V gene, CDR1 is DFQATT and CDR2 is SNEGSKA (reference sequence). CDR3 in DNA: TGCAGTGCTACCCGGGACAGTAATCAGCCCCAGCATTTT. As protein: CSATRDSNQPQHF.

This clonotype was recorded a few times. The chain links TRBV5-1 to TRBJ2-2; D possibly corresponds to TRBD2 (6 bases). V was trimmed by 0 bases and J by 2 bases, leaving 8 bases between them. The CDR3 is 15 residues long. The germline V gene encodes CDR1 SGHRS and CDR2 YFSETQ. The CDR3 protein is CASSLAAGNTGELFF. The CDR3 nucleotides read TGCGCCAGCAGCTTGGCAGCGGGTAACACCGGGGAGCTGTTTTTT.

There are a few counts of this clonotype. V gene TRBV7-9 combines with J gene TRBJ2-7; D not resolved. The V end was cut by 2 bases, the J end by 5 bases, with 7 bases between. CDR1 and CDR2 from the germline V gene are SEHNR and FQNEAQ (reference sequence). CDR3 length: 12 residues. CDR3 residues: CASSLFWHEQYF. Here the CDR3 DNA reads TGTGCCAGCAGCTTATTCTGGCACGAGCAGTACTTC. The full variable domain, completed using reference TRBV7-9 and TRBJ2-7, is DTGVSQNPRHKITKRGQNVTFRCDPISEHNRLYWYRQTLGQGPEFLTYFQNEAQLEKSRLLSDRFSAERPKGSFSTLEIQRTEQGDSAMYLCASSLFWHEQYFGPGTRLTVT.

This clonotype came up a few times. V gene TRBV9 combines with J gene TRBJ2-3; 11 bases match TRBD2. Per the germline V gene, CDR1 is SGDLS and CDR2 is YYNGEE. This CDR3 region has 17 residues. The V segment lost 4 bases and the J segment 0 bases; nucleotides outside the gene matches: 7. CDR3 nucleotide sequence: TGTGCCAGCAGCCCACGTAGCGGGAGGGTTAGCACAGATACGCAGTATTTT. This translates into CASSPRSGRVSTDTQYF. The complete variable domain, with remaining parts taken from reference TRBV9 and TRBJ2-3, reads DSGVTQTPKHLITATGQRVTLRCSPRSGDLSVYWYQQSLDQGLQFLIQYYNGEERAKGNILERFSAQQFPDLHSELNLSSLELGDSALYFCASSPRSGRVSTDTQYFGPGTRLTVL.

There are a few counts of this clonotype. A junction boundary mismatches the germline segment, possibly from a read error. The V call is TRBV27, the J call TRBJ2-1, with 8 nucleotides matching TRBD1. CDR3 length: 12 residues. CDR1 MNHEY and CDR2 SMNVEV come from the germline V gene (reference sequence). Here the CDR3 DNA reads TGTGCCAGCAGTTCGGGACAGGCTCCTAGTTACTTC. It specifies CASSSGQAPSYF.

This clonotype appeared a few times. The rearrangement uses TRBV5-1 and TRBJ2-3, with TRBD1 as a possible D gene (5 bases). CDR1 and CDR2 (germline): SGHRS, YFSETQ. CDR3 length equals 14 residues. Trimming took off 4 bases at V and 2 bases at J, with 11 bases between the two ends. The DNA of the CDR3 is TGCGCCAGCAGCCAGGGCAGAATCACAGATACGCAGTATTTT. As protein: CASSQGRITDTQYF. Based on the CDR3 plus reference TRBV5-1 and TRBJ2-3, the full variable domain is KAGVTQTPRYLIKTRGQQVTLSCSPISGHRSVSWYQQTPGQGLQFLFEYFSETQRNKGNFPGRFSGRQFSNSRSEMNVSTLELGDSALYLCASSQGRITDTQYFGPGTRLTVL.

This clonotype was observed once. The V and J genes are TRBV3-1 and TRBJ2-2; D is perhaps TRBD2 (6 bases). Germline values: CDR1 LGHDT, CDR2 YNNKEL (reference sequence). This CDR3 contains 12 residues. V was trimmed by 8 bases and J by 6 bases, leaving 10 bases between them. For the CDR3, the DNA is TGTGCCAGCCGGGAGAGGGCCGGGGAGCTGTTTTTT. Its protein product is CASRERAGELFF.

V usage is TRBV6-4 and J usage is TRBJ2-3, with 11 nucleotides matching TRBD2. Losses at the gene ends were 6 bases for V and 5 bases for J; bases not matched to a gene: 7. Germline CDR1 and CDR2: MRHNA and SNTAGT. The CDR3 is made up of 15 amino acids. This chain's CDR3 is CASSTGTSGLDTQYF. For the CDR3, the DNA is TGTGCCAGCAGCACGGGGACTAGCGGTCTAGATACGCAGTATTTT.

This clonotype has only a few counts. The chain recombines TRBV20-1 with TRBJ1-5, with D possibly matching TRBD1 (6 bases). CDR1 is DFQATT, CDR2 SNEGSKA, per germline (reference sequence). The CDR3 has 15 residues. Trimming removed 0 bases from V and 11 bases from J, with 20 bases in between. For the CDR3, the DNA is TGCAGTGCTAGAGACAGGACCGGGGGACACTCAGCCCAGCATTTT. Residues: CSARDRTGGHSAQHF.

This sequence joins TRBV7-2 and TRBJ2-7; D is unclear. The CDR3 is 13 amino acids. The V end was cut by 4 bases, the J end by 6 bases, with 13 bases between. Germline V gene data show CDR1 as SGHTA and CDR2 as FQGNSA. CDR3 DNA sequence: TGTGCCAGCAGCTACGAACCGACTTCCGAGCAGTACTTC. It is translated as CASSYEPTSEQYF.

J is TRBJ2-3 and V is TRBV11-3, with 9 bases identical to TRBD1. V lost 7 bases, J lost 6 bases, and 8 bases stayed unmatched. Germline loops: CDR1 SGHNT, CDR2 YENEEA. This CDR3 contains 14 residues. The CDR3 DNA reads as TGTGCCAGCACACAACAGGGGGCGGAGGATACGCAGTATTTT. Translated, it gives CASTQQGAEDTQYF.

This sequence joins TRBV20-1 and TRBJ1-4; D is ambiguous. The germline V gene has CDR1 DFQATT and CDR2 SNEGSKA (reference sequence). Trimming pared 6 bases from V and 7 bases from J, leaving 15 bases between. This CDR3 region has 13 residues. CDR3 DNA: TGCAGTGCCCGAGGGTCGTCCCTTGAAAAACTGTTTTTT. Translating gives CSARGSSLEKLFF.

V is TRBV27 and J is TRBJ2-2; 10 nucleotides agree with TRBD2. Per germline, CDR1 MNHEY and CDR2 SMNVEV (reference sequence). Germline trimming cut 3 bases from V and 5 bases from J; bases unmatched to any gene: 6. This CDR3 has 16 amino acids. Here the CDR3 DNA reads TGTGCCAGCAGTTTCCAGACTAGCGGGCGGACCGGGGAGCTGTTTTTT. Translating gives CASSFQTSGRTGELFF.

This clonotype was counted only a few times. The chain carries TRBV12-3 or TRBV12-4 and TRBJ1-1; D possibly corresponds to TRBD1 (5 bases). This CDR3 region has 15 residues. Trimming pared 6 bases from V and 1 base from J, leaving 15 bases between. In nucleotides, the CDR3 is TGTGCCAGCAGGGGGGGTTGGGGGGAGAACACTGAAGCTTTCTTT. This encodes CASRGGWGENTEAFF.